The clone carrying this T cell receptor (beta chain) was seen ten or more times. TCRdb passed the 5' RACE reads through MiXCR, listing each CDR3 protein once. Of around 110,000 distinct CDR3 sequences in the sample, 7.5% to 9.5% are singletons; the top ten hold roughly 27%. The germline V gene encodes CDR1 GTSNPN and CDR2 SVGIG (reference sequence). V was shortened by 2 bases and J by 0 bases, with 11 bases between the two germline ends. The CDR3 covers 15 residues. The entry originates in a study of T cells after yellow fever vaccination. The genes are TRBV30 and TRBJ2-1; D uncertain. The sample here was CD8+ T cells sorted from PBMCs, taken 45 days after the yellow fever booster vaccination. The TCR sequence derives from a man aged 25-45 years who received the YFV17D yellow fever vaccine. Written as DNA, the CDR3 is TGTGCCTGGAGTTGGAGCGCGAGCTCCTACAATGAGCAGTTCTTC. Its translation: CAWSWSASSYNEQFF.